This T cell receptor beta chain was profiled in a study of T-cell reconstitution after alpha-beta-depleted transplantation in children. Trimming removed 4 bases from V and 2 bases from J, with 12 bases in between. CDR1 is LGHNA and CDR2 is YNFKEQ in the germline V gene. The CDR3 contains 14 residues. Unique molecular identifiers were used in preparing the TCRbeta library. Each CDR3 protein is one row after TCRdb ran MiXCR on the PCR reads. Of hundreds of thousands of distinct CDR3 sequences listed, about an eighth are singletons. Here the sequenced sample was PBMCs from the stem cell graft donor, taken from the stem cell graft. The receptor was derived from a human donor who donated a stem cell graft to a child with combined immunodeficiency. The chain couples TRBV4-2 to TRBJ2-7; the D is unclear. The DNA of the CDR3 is TGTGCCAGCAGCCGGGAACTGGGAACCTACGAGCAGTACTTC. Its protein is CASSRELGTYEQYF.